These 20 T cell receptor beta chains were all obtained from the same sample, sequenced in a study of cytotoxic CD8 clonotypes in ibrutinib-treated CLL. Data came from immunoSEQ multiplex PCR; TCRdb stores just in-frame clones and leaves some out. The sample has approximately 170,000 clones; 70% to 90% are singletons. Sequenced here: PBMCs, sampled at disease progression, from a patient treated with ibrutinib. These receptor sequences come from a human donor with chronic lymphocytic leukemia.

The chain recombines TRBV5-5 with TRBJ1-5; D is unresolved. CDR3 length: 16 amino acids. CDR1 is SGHKS, CDR2 YYEKEE, per germline (reference sequence). V lost 0 bases to trimming and J lost 4 bases, with 14 bases between them. The CDR3 DNA is TGTGCCAGCAGCTTGGATCCGGGAGGAGGGAATCAGCCCCAGCATTTT. Translation: CASSLDPGGGNQPQHF. The full variable domain, rest sourced from reference TRBV5-5 and TRBJ1-5, is DAGVTQSPTHLIKTRGQQVTLRCSPISGHKSVSWYQQVLGQGPQFIFQYYEKEERGRGNFPDRFSARQFPNYSSELNVNALLLGDSALYLCASSLDPGGGNQPQHFGDGTRLSIL.

The chain links TRBV6-1 to TRBJ2-7, with D uncertain. Germline CDR1 MNHNS, CDR2 SASEGT. This CDR3 region has 14 residues. V lost 0 bases, J lost 0 bases, and 6 bases lay in between. CDR3 in amino acids: CASSEAPNSYEQYF. Here the CDR3 DNA reads TGTGCCAGCAGTGAAGCCCCCAACTCCTACGAGCAGTACTTC.

V usage is TRBV7-3 and J usage is TRBJ2-1; 12 bases fit TRBD2. Trimming cost V 6 bases and J 6 bases; bases outside gene matches: 6. This CDR3 comprises 15 residues. Germline V gives CDR1 SGHTA, CDR2 FQGTGA. The CDR3 reads CASSRTSGTPNEQFF. The CDR3, as DNA: TGTGCCAGCAGTCGGACTAGCGGGACGCCCAATGAGCAGTTCTTC.

The chain has TRBV7-2 and TRBJ1-2; TRBD1 aligns across 12 bases. Trimming at V came to 2 bases and at J to 7 bases, leaving 8 bases not matched to a gene. The CDR3 is made up of 16 amino acids. Germline lookup yields CDR1 SGHTA and CDR2 FQGNSA. CDR3 in amino acids: CASSLNQWDRGPGYTF. CDR3 DNA: TGTGCCAGCAGCTTAAATCAGTGGGACAGGGGGCCTGGCTACACCTTC. The complete variable domain, with remaining parts taken from reference TRBV7-2 and TRBJ1-2, reads GAGVSQSPSNKVTEKGKDVELRCDPISGHTALYWYRQSLGQGLEFLIYFQGNSAPDKSGLPSDRFSAERTGGSVSTLTIQRTQQEDSAVYLCASSLNQWDRGPGYTFGSGTRLTVV.

V and J are TRBV5-4 and TRBJ1-5; weak D call: TRBD1 (6 bases). Germline V gene data show CDR1 as SGHNT and CDR2 as YYREEE (reference sequence). This CDR3 comprises 13 residues. V gave up 4 bases and J gave up 4 bases, with 9 bases separating them. The CDR3, as DNA: TGTGCCAGCAGCGGGGACATGAATCAGCCCCAGCATTTT. Its protein is CASSGDMNQPQHF.

The rearrangement uses TRBV10-1 and TRBJ1-1; D unclear. Trimming removed 2 bases from V and 0 bases from J, with 13 bases in between. The germline V gene encodes CDR1 WNHNN and CDR2 SYGVQD (reference sequence). The CDR3 consists of 16 residues. In nucleotides, the CDR3 is TGCGCCAGCAGTGAGCCCCGTAGGGTGCTGAACACTGAAGCTTTCTTT. As protein: CASSEPRRVLNTEAFF.

This clone was seen only a few times. Additional DNA sequences in this sample encode the identical CDR3. The rearrangement links TRBV15 to TRBJ2-2; D remains ambiguous. Between the trimmed V and J ends, which lost 1 base and 4 bases, there was a span of 4 bases. The CDR3 length is 13 residues. Germline CDR1 reads LNHNV; CDR2 reads YYDKDF (reference sequence). CDR3 loop: CATSRAGTGELFF. DNA of the CDR3: TGTGCCACCAGCAGAGCCGGCACCGGGGAGCTGTTTTTT.

The chain joins TRBV7-9 to TRBJ2-7; 8 nucleotides agree with TRBD2. The V segment lost 3 bases and the J segment 2 bases; nucleotides outside the gene matches: 12. The CDR3 covers 17 residues. Germline V lookup: CDR1 SEHNR, CDR2 FQNEAQ (reference sequence). The CDR3 protein is CASSFPGGLAGPYEQYF. As DNA, the CDR3 is TGTGCCAGCAGCTTCCCGGGGGGGTTAGCGGGACCCTACGAGCAGTACTTC.

Written as DNA, the CDR3 is TGTGCCAGTAGCCAAGAGACCCAGTACTTC. As protein: CASSQETQYF. The chain has TRBV19 and TRBJ2-5; D is unclear. CDR3 length: 10 residues. The V and J ends lost 6 bases and 1 base respectively, with 0 bases between them. Germline CDR1 and CDR2: LNHDA and SQIVND (reference sequence).

The chain links TRBV19 to TRBJ1-5, with D possibly being TRBD1 (5 bases). Trimming removed 6 bases from V and 0 bases from J, with 15 bases in between. This CDR3 comprises 16 residues. The germline CDR1 and CDR2 sequences are LNHDA and SQIVND (reference sequence). The CDR3 here is CASSDLGGYSNQPQHF. The CDR3 DNA is TGTGCCAGTAGCGACCTCGGGGGGTATAGCAATCAGCCCCAGCATTTT.

This chain joins TRBV29-1 and TRBJ2-1; 7 nucleotides match TRBD2. V trimming: 5 bases; J trimming: 10 bases; junction bases outside the gene matches: 11. The CDR3 contains 13 residues. Germline CDR1 SQVTM, CDR2 ANQGSEA. CDR3 loop: CSVLGSGGREQFF. The CDR3 DNA follows: TGCAGCGTTCTAGGTTCGGGAGGAAGGGAGCAGTTCTTC.

The chain links TRBV14 to TRBJ1-1; D is unresolved. Germline CDR1 SGHDN, CDR2 FVKESK. V gave up 1 base and J gave up 0 bases, with 6 bases separating them. This CDR3 spans 14 amino acids. The CDR3 sequence: CASSQGEVNTEAFF. DNA for the CDR3: TGTGCCAGCAGCCAAGGGGAAGTGAACACTGAAGCTTTCTTT.

The J gene is TRBJ2-1, the V gene TRBV7-2; the match to TRBD2 covers 8 bases. CDR1 and CDR2 (germline): SGHTA, FQGNSA. Trimming at V came to 1 base and at J to 7 bases, leaving 9 bases not matched to a gene. The CDR3 totals 16 residues. The CDR3 region is CASSLGFGGRQNEQFF. CDR3 DNA: TGTGCCAGCAGCTTAGGGTTTGGCGGGAGGCAGAATGAGCAGTTCTTC.

This clone was found once. The chain couples TRBV7-9 to TRBJ2-3; D is possibly TRBD1 (5 bases). V shed 5 bases and J shed 2 bases, with 11 bases lying between them. From germline, CDR1 is SEHNR and CDR2 FQNEAQ (reference sequence). This CDR3 has 14 residues. CDR3 coding DNA: TGTGCCAGCAGCCCGCAGACAGCCACAGATACGCAGTATTTT. This gives the protein CASSPQTATDTQYF.

Concerning this clone: The sample contains more than one DNA sequence encoding this CDR3. This sequence joins TRBV30 and TRBJ1-2, with D unresolved. V lost 0 bases, J lost 4 bases, and 12 bases lay in between. This CDR3 is built from 14 residues. Germline V gene lookup returns CDR1 GTSNPN and CDR2 SVGIG (reference sequence). In DNA, the CDR3 is TGTGCCTGGAGTGTACCTCGACGAAGCTATGGCTACACCTTC. Amino acid sequence: CAWSVPRRSYGYTF.

This clone has a handful of counts. The J gene is TRBJ1-3, the V gene TRBV10-3, with D hard to call. Trimming shortened V by 2 bases and J by 8 bases, and 4 bases separated the two germline ends. Germline loops: CDR1 ENHRY, CDR2 SYGVKD. This CDR3 has 11 residues. CDR3 amino acids: CAISEGDTIYF. CDR3 sequence (DNA): TGTGCCATCAGTGAGGGGGACACCATATATTTT.

V gene TRBV7-6 combines with J gene TRBJ1-5; D is possibly TRBD1 (5 bases). V gave up 2 bases and J gave up 1 base, with 9 bases separating them. The CDR3 loop spans 15 amino acids. From germline, CDR1 is SGHVS and CDR2 FNYEAQ. The CDR3 loop reads CASSLFEGSNQPQHF. The CDR3 DNA is TGTGCCAGCAGCTTATTCGAGGGGAGCAATCAGCCCCAGCATTTT.

The chain joins TRBV27 to TRBJ2-2, with 7 bases matching TRBD1. Per the germline V gene, CDR1 is MNHEY and CDR2 is SMNVEV (reference sequence). The trim removed 7 bases at V and 3 bases at J, leaving 5 bases unmatched. This CDR3 has 14 residues. CDR3 sequence reads: CASTGTVHTGELFF. CDR3 bases: TGTGCCAGCACCGGGACAGTCCACACCGGGGAGCTGTTTTTT.

The V call is TRBV2, the J call TRBJ1-5, with D tentatively TRBD1 (5 bases). Trimming removed 7 bases at V and 5 bases at J, with 18 bases between. CDR3 size: 15 residues. Germline V lookup: CDR1 SNHLY, CDR2 FYNNEI. CDR3 DNA: TGTGCCAGCATTCGGGACTACCTCGATTATCAGCCCCAGCATTTT. Translating it yields CASIRDYLDYQPQHF.

The chain is built from TRBV25-1 and TRBJ2-3; 8 bases align to TRBD2. The CDR3 sequence is 16 residues long. J lost 5 bases, V lost 1 base, and 8 bases had no gene match. From germline, CDR1 is MGHDK and CDR2 SYGVNS. The CDR3 DNA reads as TGTGCCAGCAGTGAATGGGGACTAGGTTTGGTAGATACGCAGTATTTT. Protein product: CASSEWGLGLVDTQYF.